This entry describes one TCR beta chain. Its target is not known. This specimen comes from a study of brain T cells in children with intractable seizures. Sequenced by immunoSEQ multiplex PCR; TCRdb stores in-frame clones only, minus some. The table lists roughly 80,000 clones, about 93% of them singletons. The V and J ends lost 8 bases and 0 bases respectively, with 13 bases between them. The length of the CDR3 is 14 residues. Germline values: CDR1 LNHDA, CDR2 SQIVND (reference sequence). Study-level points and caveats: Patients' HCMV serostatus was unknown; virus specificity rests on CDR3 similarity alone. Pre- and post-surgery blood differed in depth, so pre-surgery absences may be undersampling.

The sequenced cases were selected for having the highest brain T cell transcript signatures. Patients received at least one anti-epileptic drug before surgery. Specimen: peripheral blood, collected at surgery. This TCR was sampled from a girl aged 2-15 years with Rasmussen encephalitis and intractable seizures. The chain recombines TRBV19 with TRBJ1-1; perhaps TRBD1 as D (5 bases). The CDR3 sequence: CASRRGQVNTEAFF. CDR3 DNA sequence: TGTGCCAGTCGGAGGGGCCAGGTGAACACTGAAGCTTTCTTT.